The 20 T cell receptor beta chains presented below share a single source sample, sequenced in a study of T-cell memory formation after mild COVID-19 (dated by TCRdb to 2020 to 2022). Libraries were prepared through 5' RACE. The instrument was an Illumina NovaSeq 6000. The public reads were quality trimmed at Q25 with fastp and then assembled into clones with MiXCR by TCRdb, keeping productive beta chains. Rows merge per CDR3 protein into single entries with the most common DNA and genes. The sample data list 400,000 or so distinct CDR3 sequences, and around 18% of these were observed just once. 7.5% to 9.5% of the sample comes from the top ten. The sample taken for sequencing was PBMCs or a T cell subset sorted from them (not recorded which). These receptors were taken from an adult woman who had mild COVID-19 (a few samples of this study predate the infection). The sample titles of this study are shuffled in the database, so cell type and time point are left out; the donor was told from shared clones.

This chain joins TRBV11-1 and TRBJ2-2; 8 nucleotides line up with TRBD2. The CDR3 consists of 17 residues. The germline gives CDR1 SGHAT, CDR2 FQDESV (reference sequence). The J segment lost 5 bases and the V segment lost 8 bases, leaving 16 bases of the junction unmatched. The CDR3 region is CASGHSGLAGRTGELFF. The CDR3 DNA reads as TGTGCCAGCGGTCATTCCGGGCTAGCGGGCCGAACCGGGGAGCTGTTTTTT.

This chain uses TRBV2 with TRBJ2-7, with D possibly being TRBD1 (6 bases). The germline V and J ends were trimmed by 3 bases and 12 bases, with 18 bases remaining between them. Germline assignment: CDR1 SNHLY and CDR2 FYNNEI. The CDR3 sequence is 13 residues long. The CDR3 spells CASSDPTGLSSYF. The CDR3 coding sequence is TGTGCCAGCAGTGATCCGACAGGTCTAAGCTCGTACTTC.

The CDR3 bases are TGTGCCAGCAGCCTCGACAGACTAAATGGACAGCCCCAGCATTTT. The encoded protein is CASSLDRLNGQPQHF. V gene TRBV7-2 combines with J gene TRBJ1-5; perhaps TRBD1 as D (5 bases). CDR1 and CDR2 from the germline V gene are SGHTA and FQGNSA. CDR3 size: 15 residues. V was cut by 5 bases and J by 7 bases, with 18 bases left in between.

This clonotype has more than one count but fewer than ten. The V and J genes are TRBV7-2 and TRBJ2-1, with 11 bases fitting TRBD1. This CDR3 is built from 15 residues. Germline-derived CDR1 and CDR2 are SGHTA and FQGNSA. Trimming took 4 bases from V and 6 from J; bases not matched to a gene: 5. CDR3 bases: TGTGCCAGCAGCTCAAGGACAGGGGGCACCAATGAGCAGTTCTTC. This codes for CASSSRTGGTNEQFF.

For the CDR3, the DNA is TGTGCCAGCAGCACAGAGGGGGGTTGGGGCTACGAGCAGTACTTC. Protein: CASSTEGGWGYEQYF. J is TRBJ2-7 and V is TRBV7-3; D may correspond to TRBD1 or TRBD2 (6 bases each). Germline V gene lookup returns CDR1 SGHTA and CDR2 FQGTGA. Trimming shortened V by 5 bases and J by 3 bases, and 17 bases separated the two germline ends. This CDR3 is 15 amino acids long.

This chain links TRBV5-1 with TRBJ1-6, with TRBD1 as a possible D gene (6 bases). Per germline, CDR1 SGHRS and CDR2 YFSETQ. Trimming shortened V by 0 bases and J by 0 bases, and 10 bases separated the two germline ends. The CDR3 runs to 17 residues. This CDR3 is CASSLAGQSSYNSPLHF. The CDR3, as DNA: TGCGCCAGCAGCTTGGCCGGACAGAGCTCCTATAATTCACCCCTCCACTTT.

The sample holds a few counts of this clonotype. The V and J genes are TRBV6-5 and TRBJ2-3; D may be TRBD2 (6 bases). Trimming stripped 1 base from V and 6 bases from J, with 14 bases between. The CDR3 covers 15 residues. The V gene's germline CDR1 is MNHEY and CDR2 SVGAGI. In nucleotides, the CDR3 is TGTGCCAGCAGTTACTTTCCGGGACGGGGGGATACGCAGTATTTT. Translated: CASSYFPGRGDTQYF.

The chain employs TRBV20-1 and TRBJ1-1; TRBD1 might be the D (5 bases). CDR1 is DFQATT and CDR2 is SNEGSKA in the germline V gene (reference sequence). The germline V and J ends were trimmed by 0 bases and 1 base, with 9 bases remaining between them. The CDR3 is 14 residues long. DNA for the CDR3: TGCAGTGCTAGAGAGGGGACGGCGAACACTGAAGCTTTCTTT. It encodes CSAREGTANTEAFF.

This clonotype was found many times. V gene TRBV5-1 combines with J gene TRBJ1-2; no firm D call. CDR1 SGHRS and CDR2 YFSETQ come from the germline V gene. V was pared by 4 bases and J by 5 bases, with 15 bases between. This CDR3 spans 14 amino acids. CDR3 in amino acids: CASSRAEARYGYTF. CDR3 in DNA: TGCGCCAGCAGCCGGGCAGAGGCCCGTTATGGCTACACCTTC.

The rearrangement uses TRBV12-3 or TRBV12-4 and TRBJ1-2; TRBD1 might be the D (6 bases). The CDR3 spans 16 residues. Trimming stripped 2 bases from V and 1 base from J, with 14 bases between. The DNA of the CDR3 is TGTGCCAGCAGTTTAATCCCCACAGGGAGTAACTATGGCTACACCTTC. It encodes CASSLIPTGSNYGYTF.

This chain joins TRBV11-1 and TRBJ2-1; possible D gene TRBD2, 5 bases. Per germline, CDR1 SGHAT and CDR2 FQDESV (reference sequence). CDR3 length: 13 amino acids. V shed 3 bases and J shed 7 bases, with 10 bases lying between them. As DNA, the CDR3 is TGTGCCAGCAGCTTGGGAGTTATGAATGAGCAGTTCTTC. It yields the protein CASSLGVMNEQFF.

This clonotype was seen more than once but under ten times. CDR3 nucleotides: TGTGCCAGCAGCGGGGGGGCCGAGACCGGGGAGCTGTTTTTT. Its translation is CASSGGAETGELFF. The chain recombines TRBV9 with TRBJ2-2, with D possibly being TRBD1 or TRBD2 (6 bases each). Germline CDR1 SGDLS, CDR2 YYNGEE. The CDR3 spans 14 residues. V was trimmed by 3 bases and J by 5 bases, leaving 11 bases between them.

V gene TRBV6-5 combines with J gene TRBJ2-7; D not certain. The CDR3 is 15 residues long. The germline V and J ends were trimmed by 1 base and 0 bases, with 10 bases remaining between them. Germline loops: CDR1 MNHEY, CDR2 SVGAGI. The CDR3 sequence is CASSYLSVSSYEQYF. The CDR3 DNA reads TGTGCCAGCAGTTACTTAAGCGTATCCTCCTACGAGCAGTACTTC.

The J gene is TRBJ1-2, the V gene TRBV12-3 or TRBV12-4; 9 nucleotides align to TRBD1. There are 14 residues in the CDR3. V lost 6 bases to trimming and J lost 3 bases; unmatched junction nucleotides: 5. The CDR3 reads CASRRTGEHYGYTF. Here the CDR3 DNA reads TGTGCCAGCAGAAGGACAGGGGAACACTATGGCTACACCTTC.

The genes are TRBV3-1 and TRBJ1-1; 11 positions match TRBD1. Losses at the gene ends were 6 bases for V and 3 bases for J; bases not matched to a gene: 9. The CDR3 loop spans 16 amino acids. From germline, CDR1 is LGHDT and CDR2 YNNKEL (reference sequence). The CDR3 region has the DNA TGTGCCAGCAGTACAGGACAGGGGGCAACGGACACTGAAGCTTTCTTT. Residues: CASSTGQGATDTEAFF.

The chain joins TRBV30 to TRBJ2-1; 7 bases map to TRBD1. The CDR3 is 12 residues long. Germline lookup yields CDR1 GTSNPN and CDR2 SVGIG (reference sequence). Losses at the gene ends were 1 base for V and 9 bases for J; bases not matched to a gene: 3. CDR3 bases: TGTGCCTGGAGTGCACAGGGGCCTGAGCAGTTCTTC. Translated, it gives CAWSAQGPEQFF.

This clonotype came up once. CDR3 in amino acids: CAISEVTRNYTF. The CDR3 DNA reads as TGTGCCATCAGTGAGGTTACCAGGAATTACACCTTC. This chain joins TRBV10-3 and TRBJ1-2; the D is unclear. From germline, CDR1 is ENHRY and CDR2 SYGVKD. The CDR3 spans 12 residues. Trimming cost V 2 bases and J 11 bases, with 12 bases left between them.

This clonotype was recorded a few times. This chain joins TRBV7-2 and TRBJ2-1; possible D gene TRBD2, 5 bases. CDR1 is SGHTA, CDR2 FQGNSA, per germline. The CDR3 runs 16 residues. The V and J ends lost 3 bases and 0 bases respectively, with 12 bases between them. CDR3 residues: CASSLSSRGSYNEQFF. As DNA, the CDR3 is TGTGCCAGCAGCTTGTCTTCCCGGGGCTCCTACAATGAGCAGTTCTTC.

The chain employs TRBV7-3 and TRBJ2-1; 12 nucleotides agree with TRBD2. The V and J ends lost 1 base and 9 bases, in that order; junction bases with no gene match: 7. The CDR3 has 16 amino acids. CDR1 is SGHTA, CDR2 FQGTGA, per germline. The CDR3 bases are TGTGCCAGCAGCTTAAGCAGCGCTAGCGGGGGGGCTGAGCAGTTCTTC. Protein product: CASSLSSASGGAEQFF.

This clonotype was found once. The chain recombines TRBV7-9 with TRBJ1-2; TRBD1 is a possible D gene (6 bases). Deletions cut 5 bases from V and 0 bases from J, with 10 bases between. CDR3 length: 14 amino acids. Germline CDR1 and CDR2: SEHNR and FQNEAQ (reference sequence). CDR3 sequence: CASSRTDSNYGYTF. In nucleotides, the CDR3 is TGTGCCAGCAGCCGGACAGATTCTAACTATGGCTACACCTTC. Full variable domain (remainder filled in from reference TRBV7-9 and TRBJ1-2): DTGVSQNPRHKITKRGQNVTFRCDPISEHNRLYWYRQTLGQGPEFLTYFQNEAQLEKSRLLSDRFSAERPKGSFSTLEIQRTEQGDSAMYLCASSRTDSNYGYTFGSGTRLTVV.